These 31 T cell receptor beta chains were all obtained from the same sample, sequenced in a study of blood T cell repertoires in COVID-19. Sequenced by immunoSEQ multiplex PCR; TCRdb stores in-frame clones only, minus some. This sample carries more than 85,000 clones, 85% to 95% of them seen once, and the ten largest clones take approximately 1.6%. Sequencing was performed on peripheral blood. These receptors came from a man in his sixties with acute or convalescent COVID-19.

In nucleotides, the CDR3 is TGTGCCAGCACCGTACAGGACGAGCGTAACTATGGCTACACCTTC. Residues: CASTVQDERNYGYTF. The chain carries TRBV6-6 and TRBJ1-2, with a weak D call TRBD1 (5 bases). The CDR3 is 15 residues long. V was clipped by 7 bases and J by 1 base, with 16 bases between them. Germline CDR1 is MNHNY and CDR2 is SVGAGI (reference sequence).

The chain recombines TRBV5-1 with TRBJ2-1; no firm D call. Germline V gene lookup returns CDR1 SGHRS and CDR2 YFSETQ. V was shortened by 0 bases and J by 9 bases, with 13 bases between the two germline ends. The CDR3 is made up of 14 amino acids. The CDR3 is CASSLGAHLSEQFF. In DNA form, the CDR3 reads TGCGCCAGCAGCTTGGGGGCACATCTCAGTGAGCAGTTCTTC.

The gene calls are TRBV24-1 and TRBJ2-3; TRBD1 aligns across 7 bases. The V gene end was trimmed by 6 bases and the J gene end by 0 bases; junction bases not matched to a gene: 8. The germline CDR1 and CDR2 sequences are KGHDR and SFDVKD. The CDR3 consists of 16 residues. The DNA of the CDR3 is TGTGCCACCAGTCATCGGACAGGCAAGAGCACAGATACGCAGTATTTT. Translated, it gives CATSHRTGKSTDTQYF.

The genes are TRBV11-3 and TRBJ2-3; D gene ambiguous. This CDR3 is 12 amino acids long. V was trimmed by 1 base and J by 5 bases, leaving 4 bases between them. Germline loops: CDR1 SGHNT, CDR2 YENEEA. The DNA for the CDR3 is TGTGCCAGCAGCTTAGGCGGAGATACGCAGTATTTT. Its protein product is CASSLGGDTQYF.

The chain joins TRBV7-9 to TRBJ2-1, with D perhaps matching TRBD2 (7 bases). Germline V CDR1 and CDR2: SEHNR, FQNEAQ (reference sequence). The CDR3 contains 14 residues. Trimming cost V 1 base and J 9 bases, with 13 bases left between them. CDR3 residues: CASSLEGGLSEQFF. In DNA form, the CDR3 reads TGTGCCAGCAGCTTAGAGGGGGGGCTGAGTGAGCAGTTCTTC.

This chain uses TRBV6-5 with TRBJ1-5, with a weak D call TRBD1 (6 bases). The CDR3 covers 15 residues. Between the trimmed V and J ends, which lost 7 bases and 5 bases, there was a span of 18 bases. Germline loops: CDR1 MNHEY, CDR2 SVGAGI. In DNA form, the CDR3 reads TGTGCCAGCAAAGGGGGGGCAGGGGCAGATCAGCCCCAGCATTTT. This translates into CASKGGAGADQPQHF.

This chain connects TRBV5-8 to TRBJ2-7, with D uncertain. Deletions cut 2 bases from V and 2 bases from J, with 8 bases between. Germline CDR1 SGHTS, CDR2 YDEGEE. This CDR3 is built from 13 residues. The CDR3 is CASSFVGPYEQYF. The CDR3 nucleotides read TGTGCCAGCAGCTTTGTGGGCCCCTACGAGCAGTACTTC.

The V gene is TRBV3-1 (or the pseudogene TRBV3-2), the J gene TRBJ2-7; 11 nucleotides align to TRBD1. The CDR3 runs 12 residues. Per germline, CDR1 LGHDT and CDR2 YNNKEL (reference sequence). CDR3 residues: CAGDRGLYEQYF. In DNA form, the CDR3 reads TGTGCAGGGGACAGGGGGTTGTACGAGCAGTACTTC.

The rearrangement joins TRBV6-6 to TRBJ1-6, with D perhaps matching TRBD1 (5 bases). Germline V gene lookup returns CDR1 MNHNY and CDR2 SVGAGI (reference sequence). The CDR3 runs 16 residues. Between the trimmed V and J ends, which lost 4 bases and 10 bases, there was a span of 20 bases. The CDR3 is CASSLLGQGSDSPLHF. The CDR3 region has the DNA TGTGCCAGCAGTTTATTAGGGCAGGGTTCAGACTCACCCCTCCACTTT.

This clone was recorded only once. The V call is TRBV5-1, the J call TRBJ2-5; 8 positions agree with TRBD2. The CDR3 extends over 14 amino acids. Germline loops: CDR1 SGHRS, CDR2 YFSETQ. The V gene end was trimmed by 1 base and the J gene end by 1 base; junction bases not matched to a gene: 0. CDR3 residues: CASSLTSGQETQYF. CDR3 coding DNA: TGCGCCAGCAGCTTGACTAGCGGCCAAGAGACCCAGTACTTC.

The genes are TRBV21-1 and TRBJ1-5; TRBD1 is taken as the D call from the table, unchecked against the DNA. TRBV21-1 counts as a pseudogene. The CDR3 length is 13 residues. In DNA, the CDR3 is TGTGCCAGCAGCAAAAAATCAGATCAGCCCCAGCATTTT. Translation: CASSKKSDQPQHF.

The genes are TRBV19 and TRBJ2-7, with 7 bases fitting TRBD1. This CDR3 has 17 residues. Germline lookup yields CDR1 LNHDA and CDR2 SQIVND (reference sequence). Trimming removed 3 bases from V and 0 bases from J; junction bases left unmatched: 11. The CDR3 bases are TGTGCCAGTAGTATCGATTTGGGGACAGAGTTCTCCTACGAGCAGTACTTC. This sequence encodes CASSIDLGTEFSYEQYF.

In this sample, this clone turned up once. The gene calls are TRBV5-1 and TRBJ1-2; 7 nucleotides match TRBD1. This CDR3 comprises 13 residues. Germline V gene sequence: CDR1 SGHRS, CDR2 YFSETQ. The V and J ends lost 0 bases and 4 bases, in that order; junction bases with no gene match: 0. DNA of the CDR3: TGCGCCAGCAGCTTGGGGGACAGCTATGGCTACACCTTC. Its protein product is CASSLGDSYGYTF.

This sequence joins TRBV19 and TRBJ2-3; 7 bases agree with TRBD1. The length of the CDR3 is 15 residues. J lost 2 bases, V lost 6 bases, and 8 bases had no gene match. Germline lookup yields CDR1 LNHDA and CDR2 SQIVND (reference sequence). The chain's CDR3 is CASSLRDSYTDTQYF. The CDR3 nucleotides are TGTGCCAGTAGCCTCCGGGACAGCTACACAGATACGCAGTATTTT.

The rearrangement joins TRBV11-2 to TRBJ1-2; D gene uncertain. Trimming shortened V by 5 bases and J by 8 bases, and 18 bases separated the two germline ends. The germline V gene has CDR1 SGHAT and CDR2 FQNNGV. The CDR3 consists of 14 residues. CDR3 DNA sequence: TGTGCCAGCAGCCCCCTTCCGGAGGGCGGGGGCTACACCTTC. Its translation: CASSPLPEGGGYTF.

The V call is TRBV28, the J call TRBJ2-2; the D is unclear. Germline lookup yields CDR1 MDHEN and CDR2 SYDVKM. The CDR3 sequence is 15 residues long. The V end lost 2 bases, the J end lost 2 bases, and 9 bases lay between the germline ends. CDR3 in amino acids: CASSLSAVNTGELFF. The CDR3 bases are TGTGCCAGCAGTTTAAGCGCAGTCAACACCGGGGAGCTGTTTTTT.

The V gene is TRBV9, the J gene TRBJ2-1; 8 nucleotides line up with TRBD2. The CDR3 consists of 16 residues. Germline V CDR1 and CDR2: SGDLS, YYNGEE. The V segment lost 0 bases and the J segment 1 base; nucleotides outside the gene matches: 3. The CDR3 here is CASSVGSGGSYNEQFF. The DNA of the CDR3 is TGTGCCAGCAGCGTAGGCTCGGGAGGGTCCTACAATGAGCAGTTCTTC.

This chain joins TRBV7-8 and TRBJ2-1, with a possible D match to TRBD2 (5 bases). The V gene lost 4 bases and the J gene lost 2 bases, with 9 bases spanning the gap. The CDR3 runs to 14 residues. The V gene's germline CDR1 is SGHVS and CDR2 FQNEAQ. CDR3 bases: TGTGCCAGCAGCTCTGCTAGCACCTACAATGAGCAGTTCTTC. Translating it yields CASSSASTYNEQFF.

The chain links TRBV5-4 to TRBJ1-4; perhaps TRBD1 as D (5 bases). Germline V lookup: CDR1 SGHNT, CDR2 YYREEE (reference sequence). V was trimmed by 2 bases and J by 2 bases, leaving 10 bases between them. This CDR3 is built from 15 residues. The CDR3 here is CASSFGARTNEKLFF. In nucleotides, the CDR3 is TGTGCCAGCAGCTTTGGGGCACGCACTAATGAAAAACTGTTTTTT.

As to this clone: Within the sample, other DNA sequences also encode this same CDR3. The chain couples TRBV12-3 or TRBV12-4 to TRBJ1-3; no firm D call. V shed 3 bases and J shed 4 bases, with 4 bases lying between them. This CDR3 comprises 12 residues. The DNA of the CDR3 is TGTGCCAGCAGTTTCTCCGGAAACACCATATATTTT. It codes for CASSFSGNTIYF.

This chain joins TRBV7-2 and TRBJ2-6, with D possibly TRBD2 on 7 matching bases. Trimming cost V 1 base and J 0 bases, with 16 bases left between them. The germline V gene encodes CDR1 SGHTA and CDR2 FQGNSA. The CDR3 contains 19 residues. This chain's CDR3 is CASSLVLGGLSSGANVLTF. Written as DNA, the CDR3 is TGTGCCAGCAGCTTAGTGTTGGGGGGGCTGAGCTCTGGGGCCAACGTCCTGACTTTC.

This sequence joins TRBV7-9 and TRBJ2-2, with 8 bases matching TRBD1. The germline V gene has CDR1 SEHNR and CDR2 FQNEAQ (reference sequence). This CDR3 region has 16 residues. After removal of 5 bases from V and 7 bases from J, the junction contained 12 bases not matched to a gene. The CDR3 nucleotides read TGTGCCAGCAGCCCCACCTGGCAGGGGGCTAGCGGGGAGCTGTTTTTT. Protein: CASSPTWQGASGELFF.

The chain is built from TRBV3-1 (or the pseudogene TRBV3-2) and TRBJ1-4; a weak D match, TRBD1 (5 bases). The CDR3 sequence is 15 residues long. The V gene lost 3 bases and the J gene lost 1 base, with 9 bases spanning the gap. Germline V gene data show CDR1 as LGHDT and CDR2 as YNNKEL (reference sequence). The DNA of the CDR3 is TGTGCCAGCAGCCAGAATAGGGGAACTAATGAAAAACTGTTTTTT. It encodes CASSQNRGTNEKLFF.

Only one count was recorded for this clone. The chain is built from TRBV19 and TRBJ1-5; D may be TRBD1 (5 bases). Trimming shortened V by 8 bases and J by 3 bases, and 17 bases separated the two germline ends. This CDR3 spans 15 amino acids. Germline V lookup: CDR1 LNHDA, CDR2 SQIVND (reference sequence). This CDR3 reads CASLGEGRVNQPQHF. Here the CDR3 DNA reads TGTGCCAGTCTGGGGGAGGGCAGGGTCAATCAGCCCCAGCATTTT. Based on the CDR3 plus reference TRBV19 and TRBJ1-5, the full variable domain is DGGITQSPKYLFRKEGQNVTLSCEQNLNHDAMYWYRQDPGQGLRLIYYSQIVNDFQKGDIAEGYSVSREKKESFPLTVTSAQKNPTAFYLCASLGEGRVNQPQHFGDGTRLSIL.

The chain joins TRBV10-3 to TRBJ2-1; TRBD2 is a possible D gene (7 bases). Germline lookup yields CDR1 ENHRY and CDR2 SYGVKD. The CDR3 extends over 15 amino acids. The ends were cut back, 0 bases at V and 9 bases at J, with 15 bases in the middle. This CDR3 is CAISESGEGEGEQFF. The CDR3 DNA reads TGTGCCATCAGTGAGTCCGGTGAGGGGGAGGGTGAGCAGTTCTTC.

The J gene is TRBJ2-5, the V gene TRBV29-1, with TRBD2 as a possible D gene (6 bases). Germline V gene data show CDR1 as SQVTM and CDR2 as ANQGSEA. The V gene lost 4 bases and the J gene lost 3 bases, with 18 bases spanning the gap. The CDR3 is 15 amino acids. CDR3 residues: CSVVRVPGTEETQYF. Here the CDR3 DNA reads TGCAGCGTTGTAAGGGTACCAGGGACTGAAGAGACCCAGTACTTC.

The CDR3 here is CASSLTGGATGELFF. In nucleotides, the CDR3 is TGTGCCAGCAGCTTGACAGGGGGCGCGACCGGGGAGCTGTTTTTT. The rearrangement uses TRBV11-2 and TRBJ2-2; TRBD1 agrees at 10 bases. From germline, CDR1 is SGHAT and CDR2 FQNNGV. With 3 bases clipped from V and 5 bases from J, the junction kept 3 bases outside the gene matches. This CDR3 is built from 15 residues. The entire variable domain, with the rest obtained from reference TRBV11-2 and TRBJ2-2, is as follows: EAGVAQSPRYKIIEKRQSVAFWCNPISGHATLYWYQQILGQGPKLLIQFQNNGVVDDSQLPKDRFSAERLKGVDSTLKIQPAKLEDSAVYLCASSLTGGATGELFFGEGSRLTVL.

The CDR3 sequence is CASSLPGDEQFF. The CDR3 DNA reads TGTGCCAGCAGCTTGCCGGGGGATGAGCAGTTCTTC. The V gene is TRBV7-8, the J gene TRBJ2-1; a possible D gene is TRBD2 (6 bases). The CDR3 extends over 12 amino acids. Trimming left V 3 bases short and J 8 bases short, with 8 bases between. CDR1 and CDR2 from the germline V gene are SGHVS and FQNEAQ.

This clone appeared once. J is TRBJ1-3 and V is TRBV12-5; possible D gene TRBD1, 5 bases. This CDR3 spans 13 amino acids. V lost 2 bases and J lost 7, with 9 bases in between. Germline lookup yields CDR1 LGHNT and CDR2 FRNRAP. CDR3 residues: CASGLPGRNTIYF. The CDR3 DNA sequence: TGTGCTAGTGGTTTGCCAGGGCGCAACACCATATATTTT.

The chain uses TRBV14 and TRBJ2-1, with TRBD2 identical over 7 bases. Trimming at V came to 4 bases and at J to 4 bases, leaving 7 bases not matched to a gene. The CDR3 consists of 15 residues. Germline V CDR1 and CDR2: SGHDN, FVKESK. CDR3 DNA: TGTGCCAGCAGCCTACTTCCAGCGGGGTACAATGAGCAGTTCTTC. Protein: CASSLLPAGYNEQFF.

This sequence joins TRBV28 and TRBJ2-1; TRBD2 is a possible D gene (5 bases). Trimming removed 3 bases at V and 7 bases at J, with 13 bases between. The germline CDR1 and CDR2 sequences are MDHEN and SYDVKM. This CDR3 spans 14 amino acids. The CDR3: CASSFKSSVNEQFF. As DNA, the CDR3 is TGTGCCAGCAGTTTTAAGAGTAGCGTTAATGAGCAGTTCTTC.